This T cell receptor (beta chain) stems from a study of cytomegalovirus exposure and HLA in healthy donors. Study results and limitations: The majority of TCR sequences were rare, yet some public TCRs appeared in many donors.

The study ran its PCR with 60 Vbeta and 13 Jbeta primers. As processed by the authors: The count from a later analysis was about 80 million unique TCR beta chains, some 12 million of them shared. Here immunoSEQ multiplex PCR was the method, and the copy in TCRdb shows in-frame clones only, minus some. For V, J and clone size, that table is used; D and trimming come from the DNA. The sample holds approximately 100,000 clones, roughly 82% seen once. This CDR3 spans 10 amino acids. V trimming: 10 bases; J trimming: 6 bases; junction bases outside the gene matches: 0. The germline CDR1 and CDR2 sequences are SNHLY and FYNNEI. In the case of this clone: Its specificity is not known.

Material for sequencing was PBMCs. This sequence was found in a male donor in good health and CMV-seropositive. This rearrangement joins TRBV2 to TRBJ2-1; 7 bases match TRBD1. The CDR3 loop reads CATGGNEQFF. The CDR3, as DNA: TGTGCCACAGGGGGCAATGAGCAGTTCTTC.